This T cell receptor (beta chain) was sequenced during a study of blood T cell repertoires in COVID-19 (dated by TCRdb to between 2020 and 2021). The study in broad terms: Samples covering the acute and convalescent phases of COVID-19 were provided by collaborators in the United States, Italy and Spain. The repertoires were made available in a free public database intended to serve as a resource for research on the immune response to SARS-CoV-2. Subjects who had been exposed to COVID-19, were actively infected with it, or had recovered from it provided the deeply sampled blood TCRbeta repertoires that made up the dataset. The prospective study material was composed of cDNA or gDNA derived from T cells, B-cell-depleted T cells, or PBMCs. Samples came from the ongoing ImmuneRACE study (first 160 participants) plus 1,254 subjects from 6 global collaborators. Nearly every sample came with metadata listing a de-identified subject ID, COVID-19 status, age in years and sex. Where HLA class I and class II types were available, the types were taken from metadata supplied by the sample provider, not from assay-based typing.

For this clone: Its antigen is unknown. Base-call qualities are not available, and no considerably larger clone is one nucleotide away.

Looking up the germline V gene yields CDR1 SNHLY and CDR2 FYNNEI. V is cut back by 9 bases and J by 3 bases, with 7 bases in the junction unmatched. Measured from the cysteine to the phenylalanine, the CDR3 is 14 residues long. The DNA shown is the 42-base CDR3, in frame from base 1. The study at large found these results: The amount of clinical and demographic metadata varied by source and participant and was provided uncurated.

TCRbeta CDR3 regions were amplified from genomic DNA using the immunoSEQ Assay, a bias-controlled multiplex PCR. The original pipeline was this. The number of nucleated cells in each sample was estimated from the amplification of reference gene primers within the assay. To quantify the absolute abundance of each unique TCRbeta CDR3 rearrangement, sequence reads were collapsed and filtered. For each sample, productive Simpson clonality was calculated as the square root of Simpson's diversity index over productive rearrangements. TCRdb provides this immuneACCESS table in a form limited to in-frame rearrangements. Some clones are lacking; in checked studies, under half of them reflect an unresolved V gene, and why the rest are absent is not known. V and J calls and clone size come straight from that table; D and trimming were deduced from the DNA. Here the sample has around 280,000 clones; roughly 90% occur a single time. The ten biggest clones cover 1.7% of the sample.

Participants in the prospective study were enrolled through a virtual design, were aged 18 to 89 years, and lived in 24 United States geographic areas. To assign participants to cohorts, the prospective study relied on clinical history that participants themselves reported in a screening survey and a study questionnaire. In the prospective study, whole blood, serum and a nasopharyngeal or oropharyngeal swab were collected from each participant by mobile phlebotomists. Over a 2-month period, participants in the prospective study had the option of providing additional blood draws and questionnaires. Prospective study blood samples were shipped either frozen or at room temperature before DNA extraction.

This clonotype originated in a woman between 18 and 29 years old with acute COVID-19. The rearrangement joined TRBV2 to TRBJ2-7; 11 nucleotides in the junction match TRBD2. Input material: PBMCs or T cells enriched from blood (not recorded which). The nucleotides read TGTGCCAGTAGATTAGCGGGAGGGATCTACGAGCAGTACTTC. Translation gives CASRLAGGIYEQYF.